This T cell receptor (beta chain) was profiled in a study of a mutant IDH1 vaccine in newly diagnosed glioma. Study context: Eight vaccine injections were given to patients in weeks 1, 3, 5, 7, 11, 15, 19 and 23.

V lost 3 bases and J 1 base, leaving 14 bases between the germline ends. The germline CDR1 and CDR2 sequences are SGHRS and YFSETQ. This CDR3 spans 15 amino acids. Profiling relied on immunoSEQ multiplex PCR, and the TCRdb table lists in-frame clones only, not all of them. The table records 41,000 or so clones, around 79% of them present only once. A word on this clone: What it recognizes is unknown.

Time point in this sample: week 23, last vaccination. Vaccination comprised doses that each held 300 ug of mutant IDH1 20-mer peptide, plus topical imiquimod. Specimen: PBMCs, collected from a glioma patient whose treatment included an IDH1 peptide vaccine. The gene calls are TRBV5-1 and TRBJ2-7, with D possibly being TRBD1 (7 bases). The clonotype originates from a woman in her thirties or forties with glioma. Some clones in this sample may be carry-over from other donors' samples. This CDR3 is CASSSRQGGSYEQYF. The DNA for the CDR3 is TGCGCCAGCAGCTCGAGACAGGGAGGATCCTACGAGCAGTACTTC.